The 12 T cell receptor beta chains reported below all come from one sample, sequenced in a study of T cell repertoires in aging, cancer and after chemotherapy. Amplification of TCR beta used genomic DNA extracted from peripheral blood. Multiplex touch-down PCR with TRB-A/B primers amplified rearranged V-D-J TRB sequences. TCRdb re-called the multiplex PCR reads through MiXCR, storing one row per CDR3 protein. The repertoire consists of about 10,000 distinct CDR3 sequences, with 30% to 40% occurring once and the leading ten covering roughly 1.5%. Source material: blood. The receptors originated from a human donor in good health.

The chain couples TRBV9 to TRBJ2-5; tentative D call: TRBD2 (5 bases). V was cut by 0 bases and J by 5 bases, with 11 bases left in between. This CDR3 region has 14 residues. Germline V CDR1 and CDR2: SGDLS, YYNGEE. The CDR3 loop is CASSVARGGETQYF. The CDR3 DNA reads as TGTGCCAGCAGCGTAGCACGGGGTGGCGAGACCCAGTACTTC.

The rearrangement uses TRBV7-3 and TRBJ1-5, with a weak D call TRBD1 (5 bases). V was cut by 5 bases and J by 10 bases, with 12 bases left in between. The germline CDR1 and CDR2 sequences are SGHTA and FQGTGA. The CDR3 runs 12 residues. In nucleotides, the CDR3 is TGTGCCAGCAGCCTAGGGACTTCCCCCCAGCATTTT. Its translation is CASSLGTSPQHF. Complete variable domain (other parts from reference TRBV7-3 and TRBJ1-5): GAGVSQTPSNKVTEKGKYVELRCDPISGHTALYWYRQSLGQGPEFLIYFQGTGAADDSGLPNDRFFAVRPEGSVSTLKIQRTERGDSAVYLCASSLGTSPQHFGDGTRLSIL.

By frequency in the sample, this clonotype is medium-sized. The chain links TRBV7-6 to TRBJ1-3; D is ambiguous. Germline V CDR1 and CDR2: SGHVS, FNYEAQ. With 1 base removed from V and 0 bases from J, the gap between germline ends came to 7 bases. The CDR3 is 15 residues long. CDR3 coding DNA: TGTGCCAGCAGCTTAGAACCGAGCTCTGGAAACACCATATATTTT. Residues: CASSLEPSSGNTIYF.

The CDR3 bases are TGTGCCAGCAGCTTAAATGGGGCCCGACAACAAGAGACCCAGTACTTC. It codes for CASSLNGARQQETQYF. V usage is TRBV7-2 and J usage is TRBJ2-5; weak D call: TRBD1 (5 bases). Trimming took 2 bases from V and 2 from J, leaving 15 bases between them. This CDR3 spans 16 amino acids. Germline V gene data show CDR1 as SGHTA and CDR2 as FQGNSA.

This CDR3 reads CASSLSGHKQFF. The DNA of the CDR3 is TGTGCCAGCAGTTTAAGTGGGCATAAGCAGTTCTTC. The chain joins TRBV12-3 or TRBV12-4 to TRBJ2-1, with unresolved D. The CDR3 totals 12 residues. Trimming took off 2 bases at V and 11 bases at J, with 10 bases between the two ends.

A few counts support this clonotype. Written as DNA, the CDR3 is TGCAGTGCTAGAGATCGGGGGAGAGGCGGGGAGCTGTTTTTT. It is translated as CSARDRGRGGELFF. The chain links TRBV20-1 to TRBJ2-2, with D perhaps matching TRBD2 (6 bases). V was shortened by 0 bases and J by 7 bases, with 12 bases between the two germline ends. This CDR3 contains 14 residues. Germline loops: CDR1 DFQATT, CDR2 SNEGSKA (reference sequence).

The V call is TRBV12-3 or TRBV12-4, the J call TRBJ2-3; TRBD1 matches at 10 bases. The ends lost 4 bases at V and 3 bases at J; junction bases unmatched: 4. The CDR3 spans 15 residues. The CDR3 region has the DNA TGTGCCAGCAGTTCGGGACAGGGGAGAACAGATACGCAGTATTTT. Its protein product is CASSSGQGRTDTQYF.

V usage is TRBV12-3 or TRBV12-4 and J usage is TRBJ2-2; D is possibly TRBD1 (5 bases). This CDR3 region has 15 residues. The V gene lost 4 bases and the J gene lost 1 base, with 10 bases spanning the gap. The DNA of the CDR3 is TGTGCCAGCAGTTGGGGCGGAAAGAACACCGGGGAGCTGTTTTTT. It is translated as CASSWGGKNTGELFF.

This clonotype was found a few times. The chain joins TRBV15 to TRBJ2-3; 12 bases are shared with TRBD2. Losses at the gene ends were 5 bases for V and 1 base for J; bases not matched to a gene: 4. The CDR3 has 16 residues. CDR1 LNHNV and CDR2 YYDKDF come from the germline V gene (reference sequence). CDR3 bases: TGTGCCACCAGCGGCAGGACTAGCGGGGGCACAGATACGCAGTATTTT. Translating gives CATSGRTSGGTDTQYF. Full variable domain (missing parts from reference TRBV15 and TRBJ2-3): DAMVIQNPRYQVTQFGKPVTLSCSQTLNHNVMYWYQQKSSQAPKLLFHYYDKDFNNEADTPDNFQSRRPNTSFCFLDIRSPGLGDTAMYLCATSGRTSGGTDTQYFGPGTRLTVL.

The rearrangement links TRBV5-6 to TRBJ2-3; TRBD1 or TRBD2 may be the D gene (6 bases each). The germline V gene encodes CDR1 SGHDT and CDR2 YYEEEE. The length of the CDR3 is 13 residues. V was pared by 0 bases and J by 6 bases, with 8 bases between. CDR3 DNA sequence: TGTGCCAGCAGCTTGGCGGGGGCGGATACGCAGTATTTT. It specifies CASSLAGADTQYF.

V and J are TRBV25-1 and TRBJ2-3; D is unclear. The CDR3 is 18 amino acids. The V gene's germline CDR1 is MGHDK and CDR2 SYGVNS. Deletions cut 1 base from V and 2 bases from J, with 19 bases between. The CDR3 sequence is CASSESPGVSANTDTQYF. In DNA, the CDR3 is TGTGCCAGCAGTGAATCCCCTGGTGTGAGCGCAAACACAGATACGCAGTATTTT. Filled out from reference TRBV25-1 and TRBJ2-3, the complete variable domain reads EADIYQTPRYLVIGTGKKITLECSQTMGHDKMYWYQQDPGMELHLIHYSYGVNSTEKGDLSSESTVSRIRTEHFPLTLESARPSHTSQYLCASSESPGVSANTDTQYFGPGTRLTVL.

The chain joins TRBV12-3 or TRBV12-4 to TRBJ2-7; 7 bases are shared with TRBD1. The V segment lost 5 bases and the J segment 6 bases; nucleotides outside the gene matches: 4. CDR3 size: 12 residues. CDR3 in amino acids: CASSDRDGEQYF. DNA of the CDR3: TGTGCCAGCAGTGACAGGGATGGCGAGCAGTACTTC.